This record covers a single T cell receptor (beta chain). No antigen is known for it. Germline V gene sequence: CDR1 SGHDT, CDR2 YYEEEE. The length of the CDR3 is 13 residues. The V end lost 5 bases, the J end lost 4 bases, and 13 bases lay between the germline ends. The record originates from a study of T cell repertoires in cytomegalovirus infection. Whole-study findings and limits: Within the response measured ex vivo, HLA-C-restricted CMV-specific TCR beta clonotypes were dominant. Based on cumulative public TCR beta family frequency, carriers of CMV plus the relevant HLA were identified.

TCRdb reanalysed the reads using MiXCR and keeps one entry per CDR3 protein. The sample carries 650,000 to 850,000 distinct CDR3 sequences, roughly 29% recorded once. Sequenced here: cultured CD8+ T cells from PBMCs, sampled from culture after CMV antigen stimulation. The source is a human donor in good health (CMV status not recorded). Some clones in this sample may be carry-over from other donors' samples. The chain is built from TRBV5-6 and TRBJ2-7; D may match TRBD1 or TRBD2 (5 bases each). CDR3 nucleotide sequence: TGTGCCAGCAGGAGCGGACAAACGTACGAGCAGTACTTC. Its translation: CASRSGQTYEQYF.